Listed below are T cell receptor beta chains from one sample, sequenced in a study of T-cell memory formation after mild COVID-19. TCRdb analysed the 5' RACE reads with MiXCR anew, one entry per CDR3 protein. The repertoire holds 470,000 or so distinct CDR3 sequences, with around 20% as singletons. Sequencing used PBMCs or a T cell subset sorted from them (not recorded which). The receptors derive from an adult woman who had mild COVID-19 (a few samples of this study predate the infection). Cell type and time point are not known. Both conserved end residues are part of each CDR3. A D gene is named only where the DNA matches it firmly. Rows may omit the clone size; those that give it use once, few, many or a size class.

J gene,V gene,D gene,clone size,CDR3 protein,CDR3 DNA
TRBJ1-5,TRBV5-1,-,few,CASSMGGAGNQPQHF,TGCGCCAGCAGCATGGGGGGCGCGGGCAATCAGCCCCAGCATTTT
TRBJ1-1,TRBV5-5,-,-,CASSLGSAHTEAFF,TGTGCCAGCAGCTTGGGTTCGGCACACACTGAAGCTTTCTTT
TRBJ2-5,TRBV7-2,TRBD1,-,CASSLWTGAETQYF,TGTGCCAGCAGCCTATGGACAGGGGCAGAGACCCAGTACTTC
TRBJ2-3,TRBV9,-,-,CASSVEAATDTQYF,TGTGCCAGCAGCGTAGAGGCGGCTACAGATACGCAGTATTTT
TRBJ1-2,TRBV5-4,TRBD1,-,CASSLYRGEDGYTF,TGTGCCAGCAGCTTGTACAGGGGAGAGGATGGCTACACCTTC
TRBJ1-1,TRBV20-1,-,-,CSARPLAGTNTEAFF,TGCAGTGCCAGACCCCTCGCAGGGACGAACACTGAAGCTTTCTTT
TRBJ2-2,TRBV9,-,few,CASSLLPGTAGTGELFF,TGTGCCAGCAGCCTCTTACCCGGGACGGCCGGAACCGGGGAGCTGTTTTTT
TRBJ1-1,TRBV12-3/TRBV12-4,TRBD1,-,CASSRTGMGLWEAFF,TGTGCCAGCAGCCGGACAGGGATGGGTTTATGGGAAGCTTTCTTT
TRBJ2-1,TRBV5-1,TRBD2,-,CASSFTGTNYNEQFF,TGCGCCAGCAGCTTCACCGGGACTAACTACAATGAGCAGTTCTTC
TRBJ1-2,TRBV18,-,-,CASSPPGRDYGYTF,TGTGCCAGCTCACCACCGGGCAGGGACTATGGCTACACCTTC
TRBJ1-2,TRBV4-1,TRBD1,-,CASSHLTGEYGYTF,TGCGCCAGCAGCCACTTGACAGGGGAGTATGGCTACACCTTC
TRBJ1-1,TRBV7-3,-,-,CASSLNSNTEAFF,TGTGCCAGCAGCTTAAACTCGAACACTGAAGCTTTCTTT
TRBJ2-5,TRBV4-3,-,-,CASSQGGQGTQYF,TGCGCCAGCAGCCAAGGAGGTCAAGGGACCCAGTACTTC
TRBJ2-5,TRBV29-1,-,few,CSVGGRLEETQYF,TGCAGCGTTGGGGGGAGATTGGAAGAGACCCAGTACTTC
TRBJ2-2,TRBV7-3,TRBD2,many,CASSLPREDYTGELFF,TGTGCCAGCAGCCTGCCCCGGGAGGACTACACCGGGGAGCTGTTTTTT
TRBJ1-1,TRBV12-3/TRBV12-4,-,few,CASSQDGPTEAFF,TGTGCCAGCAGTCAGGACGGCCCCACTGAAGCTTTCTTT
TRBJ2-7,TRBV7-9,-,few,CASSPGGTASYEQYF,TGTGCCAGCAGCCCCGGCGGGACAGCCTCCTACGAGCAGTACTTC
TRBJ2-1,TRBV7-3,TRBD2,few,CASSPGGGGNEQFF,TGTGCCAGCAGCCCGGGGGGGGGCGGCAATGAGCAGTTCTTC
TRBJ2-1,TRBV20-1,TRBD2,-,CSARDSGAVPNEQFF,TGCAGTGCTAGAGATAGCGGGGCGGTCCCCAATGAGCAGTTCTTC
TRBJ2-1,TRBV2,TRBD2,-,CASSEWIAGGVEQFF,TGTGCCAGCAGTGAATGGATAGCGGGAGGGGTTGAGCAGTTCTTC
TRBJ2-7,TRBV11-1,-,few,CASRQDRGTYEQYF,TGTGCCAGCAGGCAAGACAGAGGAACCTACGAGCAGTACTTC
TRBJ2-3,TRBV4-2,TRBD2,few,CASSQGIGTSGTDTQYF,TGTGCCAGCAGCCAAGGGATCGGGACTAGCGGCACAGATACGCAGTATTTT
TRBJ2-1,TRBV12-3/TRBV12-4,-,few,CASRGGAWRGYNEQFF,TGTGCCAGCAGAGGTGGGGCCTGGAGGGGATACAATGAGCAGTTCTTC
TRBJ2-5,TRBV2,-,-,CASRIVETQYF,TGTGCCAGCAGGATAGTGGAGACCCAGTACTTC
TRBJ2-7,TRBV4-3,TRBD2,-,CASSQALSGSSYEQYF,TGCGCCAGCAGCCAAGCCCTTAGCGGGAGCTCCTACGAGCAGTACTTC
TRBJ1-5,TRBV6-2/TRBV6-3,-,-,CASKGVWQPQHF,TGTGCCAGCAAGGGGGTTTGGCAGCCCCAGCATTTT
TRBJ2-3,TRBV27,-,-,CASSLFGSDTQYF,TGTGCCAGCAGCCTATTCGGATCAGATACGCAGTATTTT
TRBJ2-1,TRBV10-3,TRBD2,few,CAISRGSGRSYNEQFF,TGTGCCATCAGTCGGGGTAGCGGGAGATCCTACAATGAGCAGTTCTTC
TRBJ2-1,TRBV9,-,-,CASSVGLEVSYNEQFF,TGTGCTAGCAGCGTAGGATTAGAGGTTTCCTACAATGAGCAGTTCTTC
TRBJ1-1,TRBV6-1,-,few,CASSPRTEKAFF,TGTGCCAGCAGTCCCCGGACAGAAAAAGCTTTCTTT
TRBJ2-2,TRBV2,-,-,CASRGRNTGELFF,TGTGCCAGCAGAGGACGGAACACCGGGGAGCTGTTTTTT
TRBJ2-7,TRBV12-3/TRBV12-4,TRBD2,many,CASSLWRGDPYEQYF,TGTGCCAGCAGTTTATGGCGGGGGGATCCCTACGAGCAGTACTTC
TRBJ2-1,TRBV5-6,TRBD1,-,CASSLFISWTGGESYNEQFF,TGTGCCAGCAGCTTGTTCATAAGCTGGACAGGGGGCGAGTCCTACAATGAGCAGTTCTTC